This paragraph reports one T cell receptor (beta chain). Antigen specificity is unknown. These data belong to a study of monozygotic twins with inflammatory bowel disease. Each UMI harboured a 6-nucleotide sample barcode and was appended via template switching. From its re-call of the 5' RACE reads, TCRdb lists each CDR3 protein once, without DNA. The sample spans approximately 120,000 distinct CDR3 sequences; the ten largest clones claim 9.5% to 15%. CDR3 length: 19 residues. Findings of the study overall: On the inverse Simpson index, IBD patients scored lower for TCRbeta diversity than healthy co-twins.

The sequence came from a human donor with ulcerative colitis or Crohn's disease, or a healthy co-twin of an affected twin (not recorded which). The chain recombines TRBV12-3 or TRBV12-4 with TRBJ2-1; the TCRdb D gene call, TRBD1, has no DNA to confirm it. Sample: blood. This CDR3 is CASSPSRQGTRPTYNEQFF.